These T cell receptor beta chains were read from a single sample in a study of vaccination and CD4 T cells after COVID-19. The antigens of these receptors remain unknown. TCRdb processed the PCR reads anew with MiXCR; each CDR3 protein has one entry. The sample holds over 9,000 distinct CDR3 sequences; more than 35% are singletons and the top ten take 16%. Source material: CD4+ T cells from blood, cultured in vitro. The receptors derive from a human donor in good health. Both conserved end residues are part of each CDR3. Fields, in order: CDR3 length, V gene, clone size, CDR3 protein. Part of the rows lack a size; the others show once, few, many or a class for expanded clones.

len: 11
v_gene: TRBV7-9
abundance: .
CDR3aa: CASSTGETQYF

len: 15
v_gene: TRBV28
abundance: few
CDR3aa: CASSLWTGLSDTQYF

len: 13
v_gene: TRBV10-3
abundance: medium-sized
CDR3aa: CAVGTDSNQPQHF

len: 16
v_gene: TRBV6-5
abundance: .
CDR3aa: CASSYGGHSNTGELFF

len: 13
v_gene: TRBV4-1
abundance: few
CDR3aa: CASSQGGRDTQYF

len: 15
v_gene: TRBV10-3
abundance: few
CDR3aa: CAIRDRDGHNSPLHF

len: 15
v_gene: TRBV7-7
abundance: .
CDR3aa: CASSLLAGGWETQYF

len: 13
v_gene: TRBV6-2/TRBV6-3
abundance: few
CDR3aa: CASTLGIGTEAFF

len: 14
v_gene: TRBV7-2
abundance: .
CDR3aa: CTSSLSQGRLGAFF

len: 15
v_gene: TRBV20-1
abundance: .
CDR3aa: CSFLFTSGRNYEQYF

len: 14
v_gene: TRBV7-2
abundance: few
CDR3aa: CASSLGGRLYEQYF

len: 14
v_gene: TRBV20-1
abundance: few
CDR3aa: CSARTSGAYNEQFF

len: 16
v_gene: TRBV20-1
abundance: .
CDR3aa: CSATHGRAANTGELFF

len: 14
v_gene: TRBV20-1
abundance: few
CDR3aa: CSAVGTGRNYGYTF

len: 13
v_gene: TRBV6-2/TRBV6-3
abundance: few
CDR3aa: CASRQGPSYEQYF

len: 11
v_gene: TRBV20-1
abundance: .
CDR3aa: CSARVTIGQYF

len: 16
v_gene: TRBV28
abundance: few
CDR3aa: CASSLLPGGKAGELFF

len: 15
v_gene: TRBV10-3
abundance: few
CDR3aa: CATTPGQGVRETQYF

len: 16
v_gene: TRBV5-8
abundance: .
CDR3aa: CASSSGAMTNTGELFF

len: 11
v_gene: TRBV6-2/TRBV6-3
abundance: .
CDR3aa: CASSRVDTQYF

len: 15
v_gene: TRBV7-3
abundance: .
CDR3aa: CASSSRRSGGETQYF

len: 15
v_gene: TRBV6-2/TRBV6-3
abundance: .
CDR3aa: CASSYGAGTNYGYTF

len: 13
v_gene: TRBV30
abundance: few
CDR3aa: CACRLAVGETQYF

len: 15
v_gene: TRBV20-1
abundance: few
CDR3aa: CSARTAGTSGRPPFF

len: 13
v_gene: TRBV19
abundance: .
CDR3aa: CASSLGGPAAQFF

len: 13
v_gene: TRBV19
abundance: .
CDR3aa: CASIRGQGYGYTF

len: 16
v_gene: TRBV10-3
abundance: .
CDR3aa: CAISGQGAGSNQPQHF

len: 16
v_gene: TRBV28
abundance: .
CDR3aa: CASSSPAGQGDTGAFF

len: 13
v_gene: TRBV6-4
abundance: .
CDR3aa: CASSLEMDHEQFF

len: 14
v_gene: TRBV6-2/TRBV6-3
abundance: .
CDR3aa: CASSYSEGGETQYF

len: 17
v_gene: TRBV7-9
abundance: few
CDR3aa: CASSLKSLRGRRVEQYF

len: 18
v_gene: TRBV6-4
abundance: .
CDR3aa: CASSDSPLRGPTFHTQYF

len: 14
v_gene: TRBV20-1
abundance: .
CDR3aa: CSAHPSGSNQPQHF

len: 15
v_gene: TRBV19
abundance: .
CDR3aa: CASSIQGVVPGELFF

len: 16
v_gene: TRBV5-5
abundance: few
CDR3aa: CASRKNLDRVSGEQYF

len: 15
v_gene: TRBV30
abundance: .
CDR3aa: CAWSVEGAPQETQYF

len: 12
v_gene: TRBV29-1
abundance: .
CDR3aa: CSVRPGDTEAFF

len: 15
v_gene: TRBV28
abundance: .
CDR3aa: CASRDHTSSGNTIYF

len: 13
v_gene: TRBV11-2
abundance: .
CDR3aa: CASRPAGGETQYF

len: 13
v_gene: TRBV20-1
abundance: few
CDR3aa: CSARGQNNQPQHF

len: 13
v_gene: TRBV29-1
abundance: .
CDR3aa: CSVEEHSRDTQYF

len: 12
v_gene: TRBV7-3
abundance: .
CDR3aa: CASSPPGGTQYF

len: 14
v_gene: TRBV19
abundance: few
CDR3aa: CASSAGGTAYEQYF

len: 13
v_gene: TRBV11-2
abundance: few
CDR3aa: CASSTSLYNEQFF

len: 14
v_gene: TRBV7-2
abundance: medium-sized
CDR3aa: CASSLNAIGYGYTF

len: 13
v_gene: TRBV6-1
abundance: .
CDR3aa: CASRDSAYYGYTF

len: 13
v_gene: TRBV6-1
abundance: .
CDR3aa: CASAVRGAYEQYF

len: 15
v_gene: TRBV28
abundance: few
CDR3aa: CASTLPGTASYEQYF

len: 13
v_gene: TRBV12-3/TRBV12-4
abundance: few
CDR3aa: CASSLERNQPQHF

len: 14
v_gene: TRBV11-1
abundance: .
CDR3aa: CASSENRGSYEQYF

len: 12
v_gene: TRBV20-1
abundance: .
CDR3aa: CSASRREGEQFF

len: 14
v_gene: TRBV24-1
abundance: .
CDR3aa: CATSDSPVGQGVFF

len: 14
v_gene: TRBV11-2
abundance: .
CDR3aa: CASSLGQGPETQYF

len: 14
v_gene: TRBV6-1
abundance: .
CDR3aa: CASSEVGYGTAQYF

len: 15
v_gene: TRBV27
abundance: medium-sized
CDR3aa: CASSGRPPNRDEQFF

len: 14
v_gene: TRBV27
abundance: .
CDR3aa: CASSLSSSTDTQYF

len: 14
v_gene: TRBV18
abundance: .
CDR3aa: CASSPEGISYEQYF

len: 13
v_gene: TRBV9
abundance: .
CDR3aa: CASSVAGFETQYF